This TCR beta chain was identified in a study of neurological immune-mediated disorders. This clonotype showed up many times. Its cognate antigen is unknown. Libraries used 2 million unsorted PBMCs kept frozen in RNAlater. The method for making cDNA was 5'RACE, and it used 10-nucleotide random UMIs. TCRdb used MiXCR to reprocess the 5' RACE reads, holding one entry per CDR3 protein. The repertoire holds 25,000 to 35,000 distinct CDR3 sequences, with roughly 4.4% as singletons. Points from the study as a whole: Because no CDR3 amino acid sequences were shared across subjects by expanded clones, private repertoires were suggested in all groups. HTLV-1-associated myelopathy had the most TCR clonal expansion, while multiple sclerosis had the least, a level that fell below healthy controls.

The sequencing sample was made of PBMCs. The TCR was taken from a man between 18 and 35 years old in good health.

This chain's CDR3 is CASSMVGQGEETQYF. DNA for the CDR3: TGTGCCAGTAGTATGGTTGGCCAGGGGGAAGAGACCCAGTACTTC. The gene calls are TRBV19 and TRBJ2-5; 7 bases fit TRBD1. Germline V gives CDR1 LNHDA, CDR2 SQIVND (reference sequence). V lost 3 bases and J lost 3; bases outside the gene matches: 7. The CDR3 runs to 15 residues.